This TCR beta chain derives from a study of cytomegalovirus exposure and HLA in healthy donors. Study-level results: The tendency of first-cohort TCR clusters to co-occur in the 120 or so validation repertoires was the finding of a later analysis. Rare sequences made up most TCRs, while some public TCRs were found in many donors.

About this clone: Its antigen is still unknown.

Some clones are missing from TCRdb's copy, which holds only in-frame ones; the method was immunoSEQ multiplex PCR. The sample contains over 120,000 clones, approximately 88% of which appear only once. V shed 1 base and J 5 bases; nucleotides not matched to a gene: 4. The CDR3 has 16 amino acids. Germline V gene data show CDR1 as MGHRA and CDR2 as YSYEKL. The clonotype comes from a man younger than 30 in good health and CMV-seropositive. Sequencing was carried out using PBMCs. The chain couples TRBV4-1 to TRBJ2-2; 10 positions agree with TRBD2. For the CDR3, the DNA is TGCGCCAGCAGCCAAGTTAATAGCGGGAGGACCGGGGAGCTGTTTTTT. This encodes CASSQVNSGRTGELFF.